The 12 T cell receptor beta chains presented below share a single source sample, sequenced in a study of CD8+CD57+ T cells in acquired aplastic anemia. For CDR3 and TCR beta VDJ profiling, genomic DNA was the template used. TCRdb independently ran MiXCR on the reads; one entry per CDR3 protein. This table holds about 210,000 distinct CDR3 sequences, approximately 35% found once. Sequencing used sorted CD4+, CD8+, or CD8+CD57+ T cells (not recorded which) from PBMCs. Source of these receptors: a human donor in good health, serving as a control.

V is TRBV2 and J is TRBJ2-7; D possibly uses TRBD1 or TRBD2 (5 bases each). The V gene lost 5 bases and the J gene lost 7 bases, with 24 bases spanning the gap. The CDR3 runs to 16 residues. CDR1 is SNHLY and CDR2 is FYNNEI in the germline V gene. This CDR3 is CASSSVPSRGLGEQYF. The CDR3 DNA reads TGTGCCAGCAGTTCGGTGCCGTCGAGGGGATTGGGGGAGCAGTACTTC.

This clonotype was picked up a small number of times. A read error is possible here, since a much larger clone lies one base away. The genes are TRBV2 and TRBJ2-1, with D tentatively TRBD1 (6 bases). V shed 7 bases and J shed 2 bases, with 15 bases lying between them. The germline V gene encodes CDR1 SNHLY and CDR2 FYNNEI. The CDR3 consists of 15 residues. This chain's CDR3 is CASTKQGPTYNEQFF. The CDR3 nucleotides read TGTGCCAGCACGAAACAGGGACCTACCTACAATGAGCAGTTCTTC.

This clonotype showed up many times. Its ends do not fully match the called genes, so a read error is possible. This sequence joins TRBV6-2 or TRBV6-3 and TRBJ2-3; 8 bases fit TRBD2. The germline V gene encodes CDR1 MNHEY and CDR2 SVGEGT. CDR3 length: 11 residues. This CDR3 reads CASSYGTSSSF. The DNA for the CDR3 is TGTGCCAGCAGTTACGGGACTAGTAGTAGTTTT.

This clonotype was counted ten times or more. The CDR3 nucleotides read TGTGCCAGCAGCTTAGGACAGGGGAGAAGCTACACCTTC. Translated, it gives CASSLGQGRSYTF. The V gene is TRBV7-9, the J gene TRBJ1-2; 8 bases map to TRBD1. The CDR3 is 13 amino acids. V gave up 1 base and J gave up 9 bases; unmatched junction bases: 4. Germline values: CDR1 SEHNR, CDR2 FQNEAQ (reference sequence).

A remark on this clonotype: Compared with germline, one end of the junction differs, possibly owing to a read error. CDR3 coding DNA: TGTGCCAGCAGTGATTGGATCGGGGGGGCCTTT. This translates into CASSDWIGGAF. V is TRBV2 and J is TRBJ1-6, with TRBD1 as a possible D gene (6 bases). The CDR3 is made up of 11 amino acids. In germline, CDR1 is SNHLY, CDR2 FYNNEI.

This chain connects TRBV7-9 to TRBJ2-7, with TRBD1 matching 7 bases. CDR3 size: 13 residues. J was trimmed by 1 base and V by 10 bases; bases with no gene match: 7. Looked up from germline, CDR1 is SEHNR and CDR2 is FQNEAQ (reference sequence). The CDR3 DNA reads as TGTGCCATCAAAGGGGGCACGTCCTACGAGCAGTACTTC. Its protein is CAIKGGTSYEQYF.

The sample holds many counts of this clonotype. This chain links TRBV6-6 with TRBJ2-7; 8 positions agree with TRBD2. Trimming removed 0 bases from V and 10 bases from J; junction bases left unmatched: 8. Per germline, CDR1 MNHNY and CDR2 SVGAGI (reference sequence). This CDR3 region has 14 residues. CDR3 nucleotide sequence: TGTGCCAGCAGTTACTCCCCCTCTACTAGCGGACAGTACTTC. This sequence encodes CASSYSPSTSGQYF.

This clonotype was recorded many times. V is TRBV7-9 and J is TRBJ1-2; the D gene is possibly TRBD1 (6 bases). Trimming cost V 5 bases and J 7 bases, with 11 bases left between them. This CDR3 is built from 12 residues. CDR1 is SEHNR and CDR2 is FQNEAQ in the germline V gene (reference sequence). CDR3: CASSLDSSGYTF. The CDR3 bases are TGTGCCAGCAGCCTGGACAGTAGTGGCTACACCTTC. The variable domain in full, with the rest retrieved from reference TRBV7-9 and TRBJ1-2, is DTGVSQNPRHKITKRGQNVTFRCDPISEHNRLYWYRQTLGQGPEFLTYFQNEAQLEKSRLLSDRFSAERPKGSFSTLEIQRTEQGDSAMYLCASSLDSSGYTFGSGTRLTVV.

The chain carries TRBV2 and TRBJ1-1; 7 bases agree with TRBD1. The V gene's germline CDR1 is SNHLY and CDR2 FYNNEI. J lost 6 bases, V lost 5 bases, and 9 bases had no gene match. The CDR3 contains 14 residues. The CDR3 nucleotides are TGTGCCAGCAGTCCCCAGGGGGGTACGGCTGAAGCTTTCTTT. Residues: CASSPQGGTAEAFF.

This clonotype was counted at least ten times. V gene TRBV7-2 combines with J gene TRBJ1-2, with 9 bases matching TRBD1. From germline, CDR1 is SGHTA and CDR2 FQGNSA. Trimming took 6 bases from V and 6 from J; bases not matched to a gene: 5. The length of the CDR3 is 13 residues. Written as DNA, the CDR3 is TGTGCCAGCAGGTACAGGGACAGGGATGGCTACACCTTC. Translation gives CASRYRDRDGYTF.

The chain recombines TRBV2 with TRBJ2-5; maybe TRBD2 (6 bases). This CDR3 is 15 amino acids long. CDR1 SNHLY and CDR2 FYNNEI come from the germline V gene. Trimming took 2 bases from V and 3 from J, leaving 13 bases between them. Written as DNA, the CDR3 is TGTGCCAGCAGTGAACGGGAGACACTTAAAGAGACCCAGTACTTC. Translation: CASSERETLKETQYF.

Notes on this clonotype: This may be a read error, as it is one base from a much larger clone. The CDR3 loop reads CSASLGFPGNTICF. Here the CDR3 DNA reads TGCAGTGCTAGTCTCGGGTTTCCTGGAAACACCATATGTTTT. The chain combines TRBV20-1 with TRBJ1-3; unclear D gene. CDR1 and CDR2 from the germline V gene are DFQATT and SNEGSKA (reference sequence). The CDR3 contains 14 residues.